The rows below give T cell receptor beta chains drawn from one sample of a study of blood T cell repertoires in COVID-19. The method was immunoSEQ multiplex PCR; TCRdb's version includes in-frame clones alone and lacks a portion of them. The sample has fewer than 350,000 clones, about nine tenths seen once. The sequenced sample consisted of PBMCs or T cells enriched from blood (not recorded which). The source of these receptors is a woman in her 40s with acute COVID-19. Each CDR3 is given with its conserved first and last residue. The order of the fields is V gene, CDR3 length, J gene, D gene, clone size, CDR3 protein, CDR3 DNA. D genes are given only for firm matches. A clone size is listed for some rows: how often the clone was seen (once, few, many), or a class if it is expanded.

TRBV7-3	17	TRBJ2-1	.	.	CASSFSPDSISYNEQFF	TGTGCCAGCAGCTTTTCCCCCGACTCTATCTCCTACAATGAGCAGTTCTTC
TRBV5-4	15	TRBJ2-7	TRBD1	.	CASSLRTGATYEQYF	TGTGCCAGCAGCTTGCGGACAGGGGCCACATATGAGCAGTACTTC
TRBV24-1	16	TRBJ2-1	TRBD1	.	CATSEQKTGESNEQFF	TGTGCCACCAGTGAGCAGAAGACAGGGGAGAGCAATGAGCAGTTCTTC
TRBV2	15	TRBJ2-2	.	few	CASSEFGGNTGELFF	TGTGCCAGCAGTGAATTCGGGGGGAACACCGGGGAGCTGTTTTTT
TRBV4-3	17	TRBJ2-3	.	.	CASSQDLGSGRTDTQYF	TGCGCCAGCAGCCAAGATCTCGGGTCCGGCCGCACAGATACGCAGTATTTT
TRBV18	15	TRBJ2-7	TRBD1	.	CASSPPITGAYEQYF	TGTGCCAGCTCACCACCGATCACAGGGGCTTACGAGCAGTACTTC
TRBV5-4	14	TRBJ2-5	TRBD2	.	CASSQLAGLETQYF	TGTGCCAGCAGTCAACTAGCGGGATTAGAGACCCAGTACTTC
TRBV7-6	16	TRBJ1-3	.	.	CASSPQGLYSGNTIYF	TGTGCCAGCAGCCCGCAGGGACTCTACTCTGGAAACACCATATATTTT
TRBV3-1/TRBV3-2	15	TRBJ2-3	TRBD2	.	CASSQRVGRADTQYF	TGTGCCAGCAGCCAAAGGGTGGGGAGGGCAGATACGCAGTATTTT
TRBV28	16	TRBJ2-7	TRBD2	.	CASSYQGLAGAYEQYF	TGTGCCAGCAGCTACCAAGGACTAGCGGGAGCCTACGAGCAGTACTTC
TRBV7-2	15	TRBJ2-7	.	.	CASSSPGRTSYEQYF	TGTGCCAGCAGCTCACCTGGCAGGACATCCTACGAGCAGTACTTC
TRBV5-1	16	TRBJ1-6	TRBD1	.	CASSAGTGGSDSPLHF	TGCGCCAGCAGCGCGGGTACAGGGGGTTCGGATTCACCCCTCCACTTT
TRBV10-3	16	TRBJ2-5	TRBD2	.	CAISEGSGGAQETQYF	TGTGCCATCAGTGAAGGTAGCGGGGGGGCCCAAGAGACCCAGTACTTC
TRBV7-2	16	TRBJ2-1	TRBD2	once	CASSLAGTSAYNEQFF	TGTGCCAGCAGCTTAGCCGGGACTAGCGCTTACAATGAGCAGTTCTTC
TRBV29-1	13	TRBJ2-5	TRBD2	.	CSIETGLGETQYF	TGCAGCATAGAAACGGGACTAGGAGAGACCCAGTACTTC
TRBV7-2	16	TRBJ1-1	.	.	CASSHPAGGRNTEAFF	TGTGCCAGCAGCCACCCGGCGGGCGGCCGGAACACTGAAGCTTTCTTT
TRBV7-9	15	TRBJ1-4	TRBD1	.	CASSHTGTGEEKLFF	TGTGCCAGCAGCCACACCGGGACAGGGGAGGAAAAACTGTTTTTT
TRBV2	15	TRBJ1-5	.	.	CASRVQGGGNQPQHF	TGTGCCAGCAGGGTACAGGGTGGCGGCAATCAGCCCCAGCATTTT
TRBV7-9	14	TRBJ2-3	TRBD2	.	CASSPTSGSDTQYF	TGTGCCAGCAGCCCTACTAGCGGGTCAGATACGCAGTATTTT
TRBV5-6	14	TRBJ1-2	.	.	CASRGTTGSYGYTF	TGTGCCAGCAGGGGAACAACAGGGAGCTATGGCTACACCTTC
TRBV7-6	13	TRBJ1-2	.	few	CASSQVSGYGYTF	TGTGCCAGCAGCCAAGTCTCAGGATATGGCTACACCTTC
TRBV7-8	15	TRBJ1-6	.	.	CASSSRDSYNSPLHF	TGTGCCAGCAGCTCCCGGGACTCCTATAATTCACCCCTCCACTTT
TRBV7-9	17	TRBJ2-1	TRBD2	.	CASSLGGASGAYNEQFF	TGTGCCAGCAGCCTCGGGGGGGCTAGCGGCGCTTACAATGAGCAGTTCTTC
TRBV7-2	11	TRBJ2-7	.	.	CASSPGYEQYF	TGTGCCAGCAGCCCCGGTTACGAGCAGTACTTC
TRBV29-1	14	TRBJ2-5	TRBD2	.	CSGILAGGLETQYF	TGCAGCGGGATACTAGCGGGAGGTTTAGAGACCCAGTACTTC
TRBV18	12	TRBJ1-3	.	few	CASSPKGDTIYF	TGTGCCAGCTCACCGAAGGGAGACACCATATATTTT
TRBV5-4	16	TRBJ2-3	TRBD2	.	CASSLERLALTDTQYF	TGTGCCAGCAGCTTGGAGAGACTAGCCCTCACAGATACGCAGTATTTT
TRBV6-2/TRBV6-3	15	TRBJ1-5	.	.	CASSYHNVGGPLEHF	TGTGCCAGCAGTTACCATAATGTAGGAGGCCCTCTCGAGCATTTT
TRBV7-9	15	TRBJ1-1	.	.	CASSLVSRAHTEAFF	TGTGCCAGCAGCTTAGTAAGCAGGGCTCATACTGAAGCTTTCTTT
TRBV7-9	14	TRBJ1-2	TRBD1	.	CASSPPGQGVRYTF	TGTGCCAGCAGCCCTCCGGGACAGGGTGTCCGCTACACCTTC
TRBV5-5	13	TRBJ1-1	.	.	CASMQDLGLEAFF	TGTGCCAGCATGCAGGACTTAGGGTTGGAAGCTTTCTTT
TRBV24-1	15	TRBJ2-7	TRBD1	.	CATSDSDRVPYEQYF	TGTGCCACCAGTGATTCCGACAGGGTCCCCTACGAGCAGTACTTC
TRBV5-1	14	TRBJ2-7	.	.	CASSFRLGPYEQYF	TGCGCCAGCAGCTTTCGACTAGGTCCCTACGAGCAGTACTTC
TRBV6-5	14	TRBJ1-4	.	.	CASSSGGNGEKLFF	TGTGCCAGCAGTTCCGGGGGGAACGGTGAAAAACTGTTTTTT
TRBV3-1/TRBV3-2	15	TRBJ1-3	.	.	CASSQGLSAGNTIYF	TGTGCCAGCAGCCAAGGGCTCAGTGCAGGAAACACCATATATTTT
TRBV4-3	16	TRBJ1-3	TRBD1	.	CASSQDRGQGLTTIYF	TGCGCCAGCAGCCAAGATAGAGGACAGGGCTTAACCACCATATATTTT
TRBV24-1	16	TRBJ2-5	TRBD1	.	CATSEGPGQGQETQYF	TGTGCCACCAGTGAGGGCCCGGGACAGGGCCAAGAGACCCAGTACTTC